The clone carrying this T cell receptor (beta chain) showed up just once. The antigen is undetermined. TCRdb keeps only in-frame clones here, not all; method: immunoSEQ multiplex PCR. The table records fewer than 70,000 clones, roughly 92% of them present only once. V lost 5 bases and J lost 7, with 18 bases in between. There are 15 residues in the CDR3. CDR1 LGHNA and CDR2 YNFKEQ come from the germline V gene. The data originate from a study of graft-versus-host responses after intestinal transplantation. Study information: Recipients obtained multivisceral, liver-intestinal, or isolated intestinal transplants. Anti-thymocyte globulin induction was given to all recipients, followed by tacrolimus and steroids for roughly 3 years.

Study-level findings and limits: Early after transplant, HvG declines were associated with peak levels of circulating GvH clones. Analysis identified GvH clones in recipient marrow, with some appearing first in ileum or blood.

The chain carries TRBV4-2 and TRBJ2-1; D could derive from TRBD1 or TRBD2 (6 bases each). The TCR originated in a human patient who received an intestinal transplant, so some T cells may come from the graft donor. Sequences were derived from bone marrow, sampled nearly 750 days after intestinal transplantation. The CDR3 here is CASSYLGGLSNEQFF. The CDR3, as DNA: TGTGCCAGCAGCTATTTGGGGGGCCTAAGTAATGAGCAGTTCTTC.